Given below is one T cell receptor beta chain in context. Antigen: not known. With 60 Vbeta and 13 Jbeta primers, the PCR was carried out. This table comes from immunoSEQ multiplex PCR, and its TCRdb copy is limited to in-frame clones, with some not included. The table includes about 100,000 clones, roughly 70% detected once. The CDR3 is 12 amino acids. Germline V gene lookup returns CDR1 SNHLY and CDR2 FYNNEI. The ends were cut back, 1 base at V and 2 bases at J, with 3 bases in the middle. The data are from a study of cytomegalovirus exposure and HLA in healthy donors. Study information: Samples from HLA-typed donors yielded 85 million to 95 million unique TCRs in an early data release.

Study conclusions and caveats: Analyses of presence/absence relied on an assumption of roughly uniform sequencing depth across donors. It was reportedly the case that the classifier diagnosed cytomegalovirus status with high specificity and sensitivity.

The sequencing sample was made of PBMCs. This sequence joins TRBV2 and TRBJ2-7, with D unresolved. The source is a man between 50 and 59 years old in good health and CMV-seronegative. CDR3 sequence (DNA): TGTGCCAGCAGTGAAGTAACCTACGAGCAGTACTTC. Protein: CASSEVTYEQYF.